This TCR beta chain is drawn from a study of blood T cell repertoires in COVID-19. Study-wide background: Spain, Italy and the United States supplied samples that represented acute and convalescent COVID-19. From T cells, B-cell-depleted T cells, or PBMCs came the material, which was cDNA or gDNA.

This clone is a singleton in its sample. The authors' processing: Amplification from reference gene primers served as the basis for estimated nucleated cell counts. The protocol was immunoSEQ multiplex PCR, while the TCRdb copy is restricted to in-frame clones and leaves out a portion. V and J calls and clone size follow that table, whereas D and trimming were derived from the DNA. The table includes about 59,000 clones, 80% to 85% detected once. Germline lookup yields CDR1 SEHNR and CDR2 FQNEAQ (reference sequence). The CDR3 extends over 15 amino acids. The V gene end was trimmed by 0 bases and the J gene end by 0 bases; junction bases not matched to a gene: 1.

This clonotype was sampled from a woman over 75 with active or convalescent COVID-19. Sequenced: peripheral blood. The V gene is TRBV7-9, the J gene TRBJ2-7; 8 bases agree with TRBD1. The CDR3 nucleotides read TGTGCCAGCAGCTTAGCGACAGGGGTCTCCTACGAGCAGTACTTC. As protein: CASSLATGVSYEQYF.